This section outlines one T cell receptor (beta chain) sequence together with its context. Its antigen specificity is not known. The input lacks base qualities; no much larger clone sits a single base away. This sample was taken from a study of cytomegalovirus exposure and HLA in healthy donors (TCRdb year 2017). Regarding the research as a whole: An earlier analysis of under 600 of the donors reported about 250 Gb of sequence data and approximately 110 million unique TCR beta sequences from approximately 180 million T cells. An early release covering 500 to 750 HLA-typed donors comprised around 300 gigabases of sequencing data and around 80 million unique TCR sequences. The genetic ancestry cluster associated with self-reported Caucasian donors included about 81% of the roughly 410 genotyped donors. The study aimed to test whether cataloging public T cell receptors could reveal signatures of past pathogen exposure. Using immunosequencing, the study profiled T cell repertoires from about 610 subjects and related those repertoires to cytomegalovirus serostatus. A separate validation cohort of more than 100 different subjects was used in addition to the roughly 700-subject first cohort. To predict cytomegalovirus infection status, the study brought together high-throughput TCR immunosequencing, statistical association of individual TCRs with disease status, and machine learning. To study patterns of TCR occurrence, a later analysis re-analyzed previously published TCR beta repertoires from several hundred donors and added high-resolution HLA genotyping. Rather than using new phenotypic data, the later analysis identified candidate immune exposures from TCR beta sequences and from how often those sequences occurred across donors. In an earlier analysis of a few hundred of the donors, high-throughput TCR beta sequencing was used to judge whether each TCR beta V gene segment behaved as functional or pseudogenic. Alongside the repertoire data, information on donor age, sex, ethnicity and CMV serostatus was compiled. Genome-wide SNP genotypes for about 65% of the roughly 670 donors were used in a later genetic analysis, which treated that subset as a discovery cohort. Every repertoire in the discovery cohort had been generated on one and the same sequencing platform. HLA typing covered class I and class II loci at four-digit resolution. Typing coverage differed by locus: A, B, C, DRB1 and DQB1 were typed in about 620-630 donors, DQA1 in about 500, DPA1 in some 600, and DPB1 in just under 490. Because of strong linkage in the cohort, five DR-DQ haplotypes were treated as single units for association and clustering. Among about 360 genotyped donors of the cohort, an average of approximately 240,000 unique TCR beta nucleotide sequences were sequenced per donor, roughly 20% of them non-productive. Here is what the overall study found, with its caveats: The study listed 170 or so TCR beta chains as associated with cytomegalovirus. When HLA alleles, especially DR and DQ, strongly co-occurred, attributing TCR associations to individual alleles was difficult. Because counts were too low, roughly 18 rarely observed V segments, including chromosome 9 orphons, were left out of the earlier analysis of approximately 580 of the donors. In a later analysis, HLA-associated TCR beta chains were found to be more clonally expanded and to have lower generation probabilities than equally common non-associated chains. In a later analysis, most CMV-associated TCR beta chains were found to appear HLA-restricted, with HLA associations seemingly driven largely by CMV exposure. A cluster of highly shared sequence variants was judged likely to be a technical artifact of the sequencing pipeline. Several of the top co-occurrence clusters appeared to be linked to parvovirus B19, influenza, CMV and Epstein-Barr virus, according to a later analysis. According to the authors, the approach could potentially be generalized to other disease states and immunological phenotypes. CMV serostatus was the only immune exposure information available for the cohort. Correlated functional status among segregating V segments might be attributable to linkage disequilibrium, but an unknown experimental factor could not be ruled out. Most TCR sequences were seen in very few donors, while some public TCRs were found in many individuals. An association between a missense DCLRE1C variant and V-gene and J-gene trimming of TCR beta chains was found in a later genetic analysis and replicated in an independent cohort. Only TCR beta chains were sequenced in this cohort, and the absence of alpha or paired-chain data limited detectable features. In both the original and validation cohorts, the classifier was reported to diagnose cytomegalovirus status with high specificity and sensitivity. In vitro tests confirmed that a few of the cytomegalovirus-associated TCR beta chains recognize cytomegalovirus antigens. According to a later analysis, TCR association rates differed among HLA loci, with DRB1 alleles showing the most associated TCRs and HLA-C alleles showing the fewest. A further reported finding was that TCR beta sequences accurately predicted the HLA-A and HLA-B alleles for most subjects in the first cohort. The 87-base-pair reads could not distinguish some IMGT-functional V segments, including TRBV6-2 and TRBV6-3, so those segments were excluded. An earlier analysis of several hundred of the donors showed that most TCR beta V segments appeared in productive rearrangements either about 90% or about 30% of the time, which broadly matched IMGT annotations. In a later genetic analysis, fewer N-insertions in productive TCRs were reported among donors in an Asian-associated ancestry cluster than the roughly 700-donor mean. Sequencing depth was assumed to be roughly uniform across donors in the presence/absence analyses, though that assumption may not hold. HLA typing was unavailable for some donors at each locus, so association tests used only the typed subset. In a later analysis, some 17,000 TCR beta sequences were associated with specific HLA alleles at a false discovery rate of 0.05.

The library relied on the immunoSEQ multiplex PCR assay. A mixture of 60 forward primers for TCR Vbeta segments and 13 reverse primers for TCR Jbeta segments was used in the multiplex PCR. The CDR3 region of rearranged TCR beta genes was amplified from genomic DNA with a multiplex PCR assay. On the Illumina HiSeq System, the amplified TCR beta libraries were sequenced as 87-base-pair reads. In the source study's methods: A later analysis counted about 80 million unique TCR beta chains across the 550 to 750 repertoires, and some 11 million of these chains were shared by at least two donors. Raw reads were error-corrected and collapsed into unique sequences by a nearest-neighbor algorithm in which closely related sequences were merged to remove PCR and sequencing errors. V, D and J gene segments were assigned by aligning CDR3 sequences to IMGT reference sequences. Each retained sequence needed at least a six-nucleotide match to both a V gene segment and a J gene segment. Rearrangements were classified as productive when the CDR3 lacked stop codons and remained in frame with V and J, and all other rearrangements were classified as non-productive. CDR3 was defined by IMGT convention, running from the second conserved V-encoded cysteine to the conserved J-encoded phenylalanine. Sequences without an unambiguous match to a single V gene segment were excluded from the earlier analysis of a few hundred of the donors. In an earlier analysis of 500 to 750 of the donors, V segments were called functional above 56.7% productive rearrangements and were called segregating when the between-donor standard deviation exceeded 5%. A statistical classification framework was built to diagnose cytomegalovirus status from the catalog of TCR beta chain sequences. In a later analysis, TCR nucleotide sequences were compared against IMGT/GENE-DB human TR gene sequences so that V and J genes could be assigned. The TCRdist pipeline was used in a later analysis to assign CDR3 sequences and most-parsimonious VDJ recombination scenarios. In a later analysis, every TCR beta chain was defined by the combination of its CDR3 amino acid sequence and its V-gene family, and reads without a unique V-gene family were dropped. As a way to deal with suspected cross-contamination and a sequencing artifact, a later analysis dropped 450 to 700 nucleotide sequences that were highly shared and had low generation probability. In a later analysis, a clonal expansion index for each public chain was calculated from normalized within-repertoire ranks of inferred template counts. A later analysis computed generation probabilities with a VDJ recombination model fitted to out-of-frame rearrangements, and checked the results against IGoR. In a later analysis, hypergeometric tests were used to score TCR-TCR, TCR-HLA and TCR-CMV co-occurrence, with a repertoire-size bias correction applied to TCR pairs. To estimate false discovery rates, a later analysis permuted the HLA or CMV assignments 20 times. In a later analysis, co-occurring TCRs were grouped using DBSCAN, and TCRdist sequence similarity was added for clustering within HLA-allele-positive subsets. Repertoires with fewer than 30,000 or more than 120,000 public chains, plus five repertoires with anomalous nucleotide sharing, were excluded from co-occurrence clustering. Sourced from immuneACCESS, this table was stored by TCRdb with only in-frame sequences that have V and J called. A share of the clones is absent; for the studies checked, an unresolved V gene accounts for under half, and the remainder has no known explanation. The V and J calls and clone size were taken over from that table, and D and trimming were inferred from the DNA. This sample lists around 100,000 clones; around 84% were detected once. The ten top clones hold 1.2% of the sample.

Trimming accounts for 2 bases at V and 6 bases at J, while the number of junction bases matched to no gene is 9. The CDR3 holds 16 amino acids from the cysteine to the phenylalanine. Just CDR3 DNA is preserved here, 48 bases in frame from base 1. From the germline V gene, CDR1 is SGHTA and CDR2 is FQGNSA. The cohort comprised 666 healthy bone marrow donors. At the time of sampling, all cohort members were nominally healthy, though unrecorded immune exposures were likely present. The donor was CMV seronegative and belonged to the group of 352 seronegative cohort members. A peripheral blood sample was provided by each donor, and peripheral blood mononuclear cells were used for TCR beta sequencing. Genomic DNA extraction from the blood cell samples was performed with the Qiagen DNeasy Blood Extraction Kit.

The chain is assembled from TRBV7-2 and TRBJ1-3, with 8 bases aligning to TRBD1. This receptor was identified in a woman in her late teens or twenties in good health and CMV-seronegative. The sample comprised PBMCs. This receptor has the CDR3 CASSLIVGQGANTIYF. Here is the DNA: TGTGCCAGCAGCTTAATCGTCGGGCAGGGGGCAAACACCATATATTTT.